Presented here are 17 T cell receptor beta chains from one specimen sequenced in a study of shared clonotypes between healthy human individuals. Some clones are missing from TCRdb's copy, which holds only in-frame ones; the method was immunoSEQ multiplex PCR. Among 600,000 to 750,000 clones listed, roughly 87% were seen once. Sequences were obtained from memory CD8+ T cells from PBMCs. Subset specified: CD45RO+ cells pooled with CCR7-negative TemRA cells. These receptors all come from a man between 18 and 29 years old in good health. Some clones in this sample may be carry-over from other donors' samples.

The genes are TRBV19 and TRBJ2-7; D call uncertain. This CDR3 has 14 amino acids. CDR1 and CDR2 (germline): LNHDA, SQIVND (reference sequence). The V end was cut by 1 base, the J end by 5 bases, with 12 bases between. DNA of the CDR3: TGTGCCAGTAGTATAGTGGTGGCTGCCGACGAGCAGTACTTC. This codes for CASSIVVAADEQYF.

This clone was seen once. This sequence joins TRBV7-6 and TRBJ2-5, with a tentative D call TRBD1 (6 bases). The J call may be wrong; the DNA end is better matched by TRBJ2-7. This CDR3 contains 14 residues. Per the germline V gene, CDR1 is SGHVS and CDR2 is FNYEAQ. CDR3: CASSLGTGIYEQYF. In DNA, the CDR3 is TGTGCCAGCAGCTTAGGCACAGGGATCTACGAGCAGTACTTC.

V and J are TRBV5-1 and TRBJ1-1; 11 nucleotides agree with TRBD1. There are 17 residues in the CDR3. Germline V gene lookup returns CDR1 SGHRS and CDR2 YFSETQ. After removal of 4 bases from V and 3 bases from J, the junction contained 11 bases not matched to a gene. The CDR3 DNA reads as TGCGCCAGCAGCCCCGGGACAGGGGGTATCGGGGACACTGAAGCTTTCTTT. It encodes CASSPGTGGIGDTEAFF.

The rearrangement uses TRBV28 and TRBJ2-7; tentative D call: TRBD1 (6 bases). Trimming cost V 4 bases and J 5 bases, with 27 bases left between them. Germline-derived CDR1 and CDR2 are MDHEN and SYDVKM. CDR3 length equals 18 residues. CDR3 protein: CASSSTFLRTPGAHEQYF. The CDR3, as DNA: TGTGCCAGCAGTTCAACCTTCCTCAGGACGCCAGGGGCCCACGAGCAGTACTTC.

The genes are TRBV29-1 and TRBJ2-6, with D possibly called TRBD1 or TRBD2 (5 bases each). Looked up from germline, CDR1 is SQVTM and CDR2 is ANQGSEA. This CDR3 is 14 amino acids long. The V and J ends lost 3 bases and 1 base respectively, with 7 bases between them. CDR3 sequence reads: CSVDWGSGANVLTF. The DNA for the CDR3 is TGCAGCGTTGATTGGGGGTCTGGGGCCAACGTCCTGACTTTC. The variable domain in full, with the rest retrieved from reference TRBV29-1 and TRBJ2-6, is SAVISQKPSRDICQRGTSLTIQCQVDSQVTMMFWYRQQPGQSLTLIATANQGSEATYESGFVIDKFPISRPNLTFSTLTVSNMSPEDSSIYLCSVDWGSGANVLTFGAGSRLTVL.

The V call is TRBV29-1, the J call TRBJ1-1, with D hard to call. The ends were cut back, 6 bases at V and 6 bases at J, with 11 bases in the middle. The germline V gene encodes CDR1 SQVTM and CDR2 ANQGSEA. This CDR3 is 11 amino acids long. The CDR3 DNA is TGCAGCGTCACTGACGGGGCTGAAGCTTTCTTT. Its protein is CSVTDGAEAFF.

V is TRBV27 and J is TRBJ2-7; D remains unclear. The germline V gene encodes CDR1 MNHEY and CDR2 SMNVEV (reference sequence). This CDR3 contains 13 residues. Deletions cut 4 bases from V and 3 bases from J, with 10 bases between. In DNA, the CDR3 is TGTGCCAGCAGTTCCCTAACTTACTACGAGCAGTACTTC. Protein sequence: CASSSLTYYEQYF.

The J gene is TRBJ2-3, the V gene TRBV27; D call uncertain. Germline assignment: CDR1 MNHEY and CDR2 SMNVEV (reference sequence). There are 14 residues in the CDR3. V was trimmed by 4 bases and J by 5 bases, leaving 13 bases between them. Written as DNA, the CDR3 is TGTGCCAGCAGTTCGTCTACCTTAGGAGATACGCAGTATTTT. Amino acids: CASSSSTLGDTQYF.

The chain uses TRBV6-6 and TRBJ2-5; D is perhaps TRBD1 (5 bases). This CDR3 is built from 14 residues. Trimming pared 2 bases from V and 2 bases from J, leaving 9 bases between. CDR1 is MNHNY and CDR2 is SVGAGI in the germline V gene (reference sequence). CDR3 bases: TGTGCCAGCAGTTACGACAGAGAGCAAGAGACCCAGTACTTC. Amino acids: CASSYDREQETQYF.

The chain carries TRBV11-2 and TRBJ2-5; a possible D gene is TRBD1 (7 bases). Trimming took 2 bases from V and 6 from J, leaving 19 bases between them. CDR3 length equals 16 residues. CDR1 is SGHAT and CDR2 is FQNNGV in the germline V gene. The CDR3 is CASSLTHDRAGKTQYF. The CDR3 nucleotides are TGTGCCAGCAGCTTAACACATGACAGGGCGGGGAAGACCCAGTACTTC.

In its sample, this clone was seen once. The chain combines TRBV4-1 with TRBJ1-3; D gene ambiguous. Trimming cost V 1 base and J 8 bases, with 9 bases left between them. This CDR3 contains 13 residues. The germline V gene has CDR1 MGHRA and CDR2 YSYEKL. The DNA of the CDR3 is TGCGCCAGCAGCCAAGTGACTGGGTACACCATATATTTT. Amino acids: CASSQVTGYTIYF.

The chain uses TRBV4-3 and TRBJ2-7, with 14 nucleotides matching TRBD2. This CDR3 comprises 22 residues. Germline V gene sequence: CDR1 LGHNA, CDR2 YSLEER. Germline trimming cut 4 bases from V and 5 bases from J; bases unmatched to any gene: 25. The chain's CDR3 is CASSPRPAQTSGRAKTPDEQYF. The CDR3 DNA is TGCGCCAGCAGCCCGCGCCCCGCACAGACTAGCGGGAGGGCCAAAACTCCCGACGAGCAGTACTTC.

This clone is a singleton in its sample. The CDR3 is CSAGQGLNGYTF. The CDR3 DNA sequence: TGCAGCGCTGGACAGGGATTAAACGGCTACACCTTC. The chain couples TRBV29-1 to TRBJ1-2, with TRBD1 matching 8 bases. Germline trimming cut 7 bases from V and 8 bases from J; bases unmatched to any gene: 9. Looked up from germline, CDR1 is SQVTM and CDR2 is ANQGSEA. The CDR3 has 12 amino acids.

V usage is TRBV7-9 and J usage is TRBJ2-7; D may correspond to TRBD1 or TRBD2 (5 bases each). Looked up from germline, CDR1 is SEHNR and CDR2 is FQNEAQ (reference sequence). Deletions cut 7 bases from V and 2 bases from J, with 12 bases between. The CDR3 has 13 residues. The CDR3 region has the DNA TGTGCCAGCACTCCCCCGGGACCCTACGAGCAGTACTTC. This sequence encodes CASTPPGPYEQYF.

The CDR3 nucleotides are TGTGCCAGCAGCGGACGGGACAATGGGAAACTGTTTTTT. Encoded protein: CASSGRDNGKLFF. This chain links TRBV9 with TRBJ1-4, with D maybe TRBD1 (6 bases). CDR1 and CDR2 from the germline V gene are SGDLS and YYNGEE. With 3 bases removed from V and 11 bases from J, the gap between germline ends came to 14 bases. This CDR3 has 13 amino acids.

This clone has only a few counts. This chain uses TRBV7-9 with TRBJ1-2, with D possibly TRBD1 on 5 matching bases. This CDR3 comprises 14 residues. Germline V gives CDR1 SEHNR, CDR2 FQNEAQ (reference sequence). Trimming shortened V by 4 bases and J by 3 bases, and 12 bases separated the two germline ends. The CDR3, as DNA: TGTGCCAGCAGCTCGGGACCGAATTACTATGGCTACACCTTC. As protein: CASSSGPNYYGYTF.

The chain couples TRBV28 to TRBJ2-1; D might be TRBD2 (5 bases). Germline CDR1 is MDHEN and CDR2 is SYDVKM. Trimming removed 0 bases at V and 9 bases at J, with 12 bases between. This CDR3 spans 14 amino acids. The DNA of the CDR3 is TGTGCCAGCAGTTTATGCGAGGAGGATTGTGAGCAGTTCTTC. This translates into CASSLCEEDCEQFF. The whole variable domain, remainder taken from reference TRBV28 and TRBJ2-1, is DVKVTQSSRYLVKRTGEKVFLECVQDMDHENMFWYRQDPGLGLRLIYFSYDVKMKEKGDIPEGYSVSREKKERFSLILESASTNQTSMYLCASSLCEEDCEQFFGPGTRLTVL.